A selection of T cell receptor beta chains follows, all from one sample in a study of PD-1 blockade in classical Hodgkin lymphoma. Clones were sequenced by immunoSEQ multiplex PCR, and TCRdb holds only the in-frame ones, with some missing. Of about 40,000 clones listed, over 80% were seen once; the top ten hold 9% to 10%. Sequenced material: peripheral blood mononuclear cells (PBMCs), taken at baseline. These receptors all come from a human donor with classical Hodgkin lymphoma. Each CDR3 is given with its conserved first and last residue. Fields, in order: clone size, V gene, D gene, J gene, CDR3 protein, CDR3 DNA. D genes are given only for firm matches. Clone sizes are given selectively: once, few, many, or a class where the clone is expanded.

clone size: NA
V gene: TRBV10-2
D gene: TRBD1
J gene: TRBJ2-3
CDR3 protein: CASGQGVDTQYF
CDR3 DNA: TGCGCCAGCGGGCAGGGGGTGGATACGCAGTATTTT

clone size: NA
V gene: TRBV18
D gene: TRBD1
J gene: TRBJ1-1
CDR3 protein: CASSPDRVSSGAFF
CDR3 DNA: TGTGCCAGCTCACCAGACAGGGTCTCTTCTGGAGCTTTCTTT

clone size: NA
V gene: TRBV10-3
D gene: NA
J gene: TRBJ1-5
CDR3 protein: CAISLAGSNQPQHF
CDR3 DNA: TGTGCCATCAGTTTGGCAGGGAGCAATCAGCCCCAGCATTTT

clone size: NA
V gene: TRBV21-1
D gene: NA
J gene: TRBJ1-3
CDR3 protein: CASSKESWAAYSGNTIYF
CDR3 DNA: TGTGCCAGCAGCAAAGAAAGTTGGGCGGCCTACTCTGGAAACACCATATATTTT

clone size: NA
V gene: TRBV6-1
D gene: TRBD1
J gene: TRBJ1-4
CDR3 protein: CASSEAAGGNEKLFF
CDR3 DNA: TGTGCCAGCAGTGAAGCGGCAGGGGGCAACGAAAAACTGTTTTTT

clone size: NA
V gene: TRBV5-4
D gene: NA
J gene: TRBJ2-2
CDR3 protein: CASSFLPGQNTGELFF
CDR3 DNA: TGTGCCAGCAGCTTCCTTCCGGGACAAAACACCGGGGAGCTGTTTTTT

clone size: NA
V gene: TRBV2
D gene: NA
J gene: TRBJ1-1
CDR3 protein: CASSELRTSEAFF
CDR3 DNA: TGTGCCAGCAGTGAATTGAGAACAAGTGAAGCTTTCTTT

clone size: NA
V gene: TRBV9
D gene: NA
J gene: TRBJ2-7
CDR3 protein: CASTPTADSYEQYF
CDR3 DNA: TGTGCCAGCACCCCGACAGCGGATTCCTACGAGCAGTACTTC

clone size: NA
V gene: TRBV2
D gene: NA
J gene: TRBJ2-2
CDR3 protein: CASSQGLPGELFF
CDR3 DNA: TGTGCCAGCAGTCAGGGATTGCCCGGGGAGCTGTTTTTT

clone size: NA
V gene: TRBV2
D gene: NA
J gene: TRBJ2-5
CDR3 protein: CASSERSGRNSETQYF
CDR3 DNA: TGTGCCAGCAGTGAACGGTCAGGGCGTAATTCTGAGACCCAGTACTTC

clone size: NA
V gene: TRBV7-6
D gene: NA
J gene: TRBJ1-3
CDR3 protein: CASSLVAHPDSGNTIYF
CDR3 DNA: TGTGCCAGCAGCTTAGTGGCACACCCGGACTCTGGAAACACCATATATTTT

clone size: NA
V gene: TRBV6-6
D gene: NA
J gene: TRBJ1-1
CDR3 protein: CASSSPERGKSEAFF
CDR3 DNA: TGTGCCAGCAGTTCCCCCGAAAGGGGCAAGAGTGAAGCTTTCTTT

clone size: NA
V gene: TRBV15
D gene: TRBD1
J gene: TRBJ1-4
CDR3 protein: CATSRDLGAGGEKLFF
CDR3 DNA: TGTGCCACCAGCAGAGATCTGGGGGCAGGGGGGGAAAAACTGTTTTTT

clone size: NA
V gene: TRBV5-1
D gene: TRBD1
J gene: TRBJ1-1
CDR3 protein: CASSFETGEAFF
CDR3 DNA: TGCGCCAGCAGCTTCGAGACAGGGGAGGCTTTCTTT

clone size: NA
V gene: TRBV19
D gene: NA
J gene: TRBJ1-3
CDR3 protein: CASSPRKQGIGNTIYF
CDR3 DNA: TGTGCCAGTAGTCCACGTAAACAGGGTATCGGAAACACCATATATTTT

clone size: NA
V gene: TRBV10-3
D gene: TRBD1
J gene: TRBJ1-4
CDR3 protein: CAISPTGGNEKLFF
CDR3 DNA: TGTGCCATCAGCCCGACAGGGGGCAATGAAAAACTGTTTTTT

clone size: NA
V gene: TRBV29-1
D gene: NA
J gene: TRBJ2-5
CDR3 protein: CSVDQYQETQYF
CDR3 DNA: TGCAGCGTTGACCAGTACCAAGAGACCCAGTACTTC

clone size: NA
V gene: TRBV27
D gene: TRBD2
J gene: TRBJ2-5
CDR3 protein: CASSFIGTSGGGYRTQYF
CDR3 DNA: TGTGCCAGCAGTTTCATAGGGACTAGCGGGGGGGGGTATCGGACCCAGTACTTC

clone size: NA
V gene: TRBV6-5
D gene: NA
J gene: TRBJ2-2
CDR3 protein: CASTLLWGAGELFF
CDR3 DNA: TGTGCCAGCACTCTATTATGGGGGGCCGGGGAGCTGTTTTTT

clone size: NA
V gene: TRBV28
D gene: NA
J gene: TRBJ1-6
CDR3 protein: CASRMGAAGDNSPLHF
CDR3 DNA: TGTGCCAGCCGAATGGGGGCAGCCGGCGATAATTCACCCCTCCACTTT

clone size: NA
V gene: TRBV2
D gene: TRBD2
J gene: TRBJ2-3
CDR3 protein: CASSVGTSSDTQYF
CDR3 DNA: TGTGCCAGCAGTGTGGGGACTAGTTCAGATACGCAGTATTTT

clone size: NA
V gene: TRBV28
D gene: NA
J gene: TRBJ2-7
CDR3 protein: CASSLGLTASYEQYF
CDR3 DNA: TGTGCCAGCAGCCTGGGACTCACCGCCTCCTACGAGCAGTACTTC

clone size: NA
V gene: TRBV9
D gene: TRBD2
J gene: TRBJ2-5
CDR3 protein: CASTLAGGPWETQYF
CDR3 DNA: TGTGCCAGCACACTAGCGGGAGGGCCATGGGAGACCCAGTACTTC

clone size: NA
V gene: TRBV6-1
D gene: NA
J gene: TRBJ2-7
CDR3 protein: CASSEGDPRDF
CDR3 DNA: TGTGCCAGCAGTGAAGGTGACCCTAGGGACTTC

clone size: few
V gene: TRBV7-2
D gene: NA
J gene: TRBJ2-7
CDR3 protein: CASRQAGSYEQYF
CDR3 DNA: TGTGCCAGCCGCCAAGCAGGGTCCTACGAGCAGTACTTC

clone size: NA
V gene: TRBV19
D gene: NA
J gene: TRBJ1-1
CDR3 protein: CASRAGGTEAFF
CDR3 DNA: TGTGCCAGTAGGGCAGGTGGGACTGAAGCTTTCTTT

clone size: once
V gene: TRBV30
D gene: NA
J gene: TRBJ2-7
CDR3 protein: CAWSVRDGSYEQYF
CDR3 DNA: TGTGCCTGGAGTGTACGGGACGGGTCCTACGAGCAGTACTTC

clone size: NA
V gene: TRBV19
D gene: TRBD1
J gene: TRBJ2-2
CDR3 protein: CASSRDRVTGELFF
CDR3 DNA: TGTGCCAGTAGCCGGGACAGAGTGACCGGGGAGCTGTTTTTT

clone size: NA
V gene: TRBV11-2
D gene: NA
J gene: TRBJ2-5
CDR3 protein: CASSLGVQETQYF
CDR3 DNA: TGTGCCAGCAGCTTAGGGGTCCAAGAGACCCAGTACTTC

clone size: NA
V gene: TRBV7-2
D gene: NA
J gene: TRBJ2-3
CDR3 protein: CASSAVGTDTQYF
CDR3 DNA: TGTGCCAGCTCCGCGGTGGGCACAGATACGCAGTATTTT

clone size: NA
V gene: TRBV19
D gene: NA
J gene: TRBJ1-3
CDR3 protein: CASSNPRGRSGNTIYF
CDR3 DNA: TGTGCCAGTAGTAACCCCCGGGGCCGGTCTGGAAACACCATATATTTT

clone size: NA
V gene: TRBV7-3
D gene: TRBD2
J gene: TRBJ2-5
CDR3 protein: CASSLFPHSSGGAQNQETQYF
CDR3 DNA: TGTGCCAGCAGCTTATTTCCCCACTCTAGCGGGGGAGCGCAGAACCAAGAGACCCAGTACTTC